The 18 T cell receptor beta chains presented below share a single source sample, sequenced in a study of blood T cell repertoires in COVID-19. The data were produced by immunoSEQ multiplex PCR, yet TCRdb's version contains in-frame clones alone and is incomplete. The sample contains more than 90,000 clones, over 70% of which appear only once. Material: peripheral blood. These receptors originate from a man aged 60 to 69 with acute or convalescent COVID-19.

This chain connects TRBV30 to TRBJ1-1, with 9 bases identical to TRBD1. Looked up from germline, CDR1 is GTSNPN and CDR2 is SVGIG (reference sequence). The CDR3 consists of 13 residues. The trim removed 3 bases at V and 2 bases at J, leaving 1 base unmatched. This CDR3 reads CAWRGQGNTEAFF. The CDR3 region has the DNA TGTGCCTGGAGGGGACAGGGCAACACTGAAGCTTTCTTT.

The rearrangement links TRBV29-1 to TRBJ2-2; TRBD1 matches at 9 bases. After removal of 5 bases from V and 0 bases from J, the junction contained 1 base not matched to a gene. CDR1 SQVTM and CDR2 ANQGSEA come from the germline V gene. This CDR3 is 14 amino acids long. The CDR3 loop is CSVRTGANTGELFF. As DNA, the CDR3 is TGCAGCGTTCGGACAGGGGCGAACACCGGGGAGCTGTTTTTT.

CDR3 DNA sequence: TGTGCCAGCAGCGCCCCAGACTTAGGCGGGGAGCTGTTTTTT. Translated, it gives CASSAPDLGGELFF. The chain employs TRBV9 and TRBJ2-2, with D hard to call. Deletions cut 3 bases from V and 7 bases from J, with 13 bases between. The CDR3 runs to 14 residues. Germline lookup yields CDR1 SGDLS and CDR2 YYNGEE.

The J gene is TRBJ2-1, the V gene TRBV5-4, with D possibly matching TRBD2 (7 bases). The CDR3 length is 17 residues. Per germline, CDR1 SGHNT and CDR2 YYREEE (reference sequence). Trimming pared 0 bases from V and 4 bases from J, leaving 17 bases between. CDR3 residues: CASSLEVGGGGYNEQFF. The CDR3 DNA sequence: TGTGCCAGCAGCTTGGAAGTTGGGGGAGGGGGATACAATGAGCAGTTCTTC.

The rearrangement links TRBV6-1 to TRBJ1-6; no clear D gene. CDR3 length equals 17 residues. Per germline, CDR1 MNHNS and CDR2 SASEGT. Trimming shortened V by 3 bases and J by 5 bases, and 17 bases separated the two germline ends. CDR3 nucleotide sequence: TGTGCCAGCAGTGACCTCTCGGGGAACCTTAATAATTCACCCCTCCACTTT. Protein: CASSDLSGNLNNSPLHF.

V usage is TRBV29-1 and J usage is TRBJ1-1; D may be TRBD1 (6 bases). The CDR3 runs to 12 residues. V lost 4 bases and J 1 base, leaving 7 bases between the germline ends. Germline assignment: CDR1 SQVTM and CDR2 ANQGSEA. In DNA, the CDR3 is TGCAGCGTTGTACAGGGGAACACTGAAGCTTTCTTT. Its translation is CSVVQGNTEAFF.

The chain combines TRBV7-8 with TRBJ1-2, with D tentatively TRBD1 (5 bases). There are 14 residues in the CDR3. V was clipped by 2 bases and J by 4 bases, with 11 bases between them. CDR1 and CDR2 from the germline V gene are SGHVS and FQNEAQ. The chain's CDR3 is CASSLQTGSYGYTF. Here the CDR3 DNA reads TGTGCCAGCAGCTTACAAACAGGTTCCTATGGCTACACCTTC.

The chain carries TRBV13 and TRBJ1-1; D remains unclear. The length of the CDR3 is 15 residues. V was shortened by 1 base and J by 1 base, with 10 bases between the two germline ends. The germline V gene has CDR1 PRHDT and CDR2 FYEKMQ (reference sequence). The CDR3 DNA is TGTGCCAGCAGCTTAGTGGTTACGGGGAACACTGAAGCTTTCTTT. As protein: CASSLVVTGNTEAFF.

The chain employs TRBV3-1 (or the pseudogene TRBV3-2) and TRBJ1-1; the D gene is possibly TRBD1 (5 bases). With 2 bases removed from V and 3 bases from J, the gap between germline ends came to 10 bases. CDR3 length equals 14 residues. Looked up from germline, CDR1 is LGHDT and CDR2 is YNNKEL (reference sequence). The CDR3 loop reads CASSQPGLDTEAFF. The CDR3 DNA reads as TGTGCCAGCAGCCAACCAGGGCTGGACACTGAAGCTTTCTTT.

This clone was picked up one time. This chain uses TRBV7-8 with TRBJ1-4; 7 positions agree with TRBD1. Germline V gene lookup returns CDR1 SGHVS and CDR2 FQNEAQ. V trimming: 5 bases; J trimming: 5 bases; junction bases outside the gene matches: 5. This CDR3 region has 14 residues. This chain's CDR3 is CASSTGTVNEKLFF. The DNA of the CDR3 is TGTGCCAGCAGCACCGGGACAGTAAATGAAAAACTGTTTTTT.

The V call is TRBV6-2 or TRBV6-3, the J call TRBJ1-1; D ambiguous. Germline V gene sequence: CDR1 MNHEY, CDR2 SVGEGT. The CDR3 runs to 17 residues. The germline V and J ends were trimmed by 0 bases and 4 bases, with 18 bases remaining between them. DNA of the CDR3: TGTGCCAGCAGTTACTCCCCAGAGTTACGGGTGAGCACTGAAGCTTTCTTT. Residues: CASSYSPELRVSTEAFF.

This clone was recorded a few times. The CDR3 protein is CASSFRLVSGEQYV. The CDR3 bases are TGTGCCAGCAGCTTTAGACTAGTCTCGGGCGAGCAGTACGTC. This sequence joins TRBV5-5 and TRBJ2-7, with D perhaps TRBD2 (6 bases). The V gene's germline CDR1 is SGHKS and CDR2 YYEKEE (reference sequence). V gave up 2 bases and J gave up 6 bases, with 15 bases separating them. The CDR3 contains 14 residues.

This clone was recorded only once. This sequence joins TRBV11-3 and TRBJ1-1; tentatively, D is TRBD1 (6 bases). The CDR3 extends over 15 amino acids. CDR1 is SGHNT, CDR2 YENEEA, per germline. With 6 bases removed from V and 0 bases from J, the gap between germline ends came to 14 bases. CDR3 loop: CASSVQGRLNTEAFF. In DNA, the CDR3 is TGTGCCAGCAGTGTACAGGGACGATTGAACACTGAAGCTTTCTTT.

The chain uses TRBV9 and TRBJ1-2; D unresolved. With 0 bases removed from V and 1 base from J, the gap between germline ends came to 7 bases. The CDR3 has 14 residues. The germline V gene encodes CDR1 SGDLS and CDR2 YYNGEE. This chain's CDR3 is CASSVERDNYGYTF. The CDR3 DNA is TGTGCCAGCAGCGTAGAGAGGGATAACTATGGCTACACCTTC.

This clone was seen just once. V usage is TRBV5-1 and J usage is TRBJ1-3; D gene ambiguous. The V end was cut by 0 bases, the J end by 2 bases, with 6 bases between. The CDR3 loop spans 14 amino acids. Germline V gene lookup returns CDR1 SGHRS and CDR2 YFSETQ. CDR3 residues: CASSLAGAGNTIYF. CDR3 nucleotide sequence: TGCGCCAGCAGCTTGGCCGGGGCTGGAAACACCATATATTTT.

This clone has a single count. The chain is built from TRBV7-9 and TRBJ1-1, with 7 bases fitting TRBD1. Unmatched junction bases numbered 6, after V lost 1 base and J lost 4 bases. Germline CDR1 reads SEHNR; CDR2 reads FQNEAQ (reference sequence). The CDR3 is 15 residues long. CDR3 sequence (DNA): TGTGCCAGCAGCTTAGGGGGAGGACAGGTCACTGAAGCTTTCTTT. Protein: CASSLGGGQVTEAFF.

The genes are TRBV14 and TRBJ2-1, with 8 nucleotides matching TRBD2. The CDR3 runs 15 residues. Looked up from germline, CDR1 is SGHDN and CDR2 is FVKESK. Unmatched junction bases numbered 5, after V lost 4 bases and J lost 3 bases. The CDR3 protein is CASSPRLAYYNEQFF. The CDR3 DNA is TGTGCCAGCAGCCCCCGACTAGCGTACTACAATGAGCAGTTCTTC. Filled out from reference TRBV14 and TRBJ2-1, the complete variable domain reads EAGVTQFPSHSVIEKGQTVTLRCDPISGHDNLYWYRRVMGKEIKFLLHFVKESKQDESGMPNNRFLAERTGGTYSTLKVQPAELEDSGVYFCASSPRLAYYNEQFFGPGTRLTVL.

The chain joins TRBV11-3 to TRBJ1-1, with D unresolved. This CDR3 contains 12 residues. CDR1 is SGHNT and CDR2 is YENEEA in the germline V gene. Trimming removed 5 bases at V and 3 bases at J, with 7 bases between. The CDR3 DNA reads TGTGCCAGCAGCCGTCAGGACACTGAAGCTTTCTTT. It specifies CASSRQDTEAFF.